One sample yielded the 27 T cell receptor beta chains listed below, sequenced in a study of blood T cell repertoires in COVID-19. Generated by immunoSEQ multiplex PCR, the TCRdb table keeps only in-frame clones and is missing some. The sample consists of roughly 140,000 clones, about 87% of them appearing once. The sample was peripheral blood. All receptors come from a human donor in a cohort sampled during active COVID-19.

This clone has just one count. This CDR3 reads CASSPRAGAFVDNEQFF. The CDR3 nucleotides are TGTGCCAGCAGCCCCCGGGCGGGGGCGTTCGTCGACAATGAGCAGTTCTTC. The V gene is TRBV7-3, the J gene TRBJ2-1; D may be TRBD2 (7 bases). The CDR3 totals 17 residues. V shed 5 bases and J shed 5 bases, with 22 bases lying between them. Germline assignment: CDR1 SGHTA and CDR2 FQGTGA.

The DNA of the CDR3 is TGTGCCTGGAGGAGGATCGGGACAGGGGATACCGGGGAGCTGTTTTTT. It encodes CAWRRIGTGDTGELFF. The J gene is TRBJ2-2, the V gene TRBV30; 10 bases align to TRBD1. Germline loops: CDR1 GTSNPN, CDR2 SVGIG (reference sequence). The J segment lost 5 bases and the V segment lost 3 bases, leaving 9 bases of the junction unmatched. This CDR3 has 16 amino acids.

This sequence joins TRBV28 and TRBJ2-5; the match to TRBD2 covers 13 bases. CDR3 length: 15 amino acids. The germline V gene has CDR1 MDHEN and CDR2 SYDVKM. The V gene end was trimmed by 5 bases and the J gene end by 9 bases; junction bases not matched to a gene: 9. CDR3 coding DNA: TGTGCCAGCAGTAAAAGGGGGACTAGCGGGAATTCCCAGTACTTC. This sequence encodes CASSKRGTSGNSQYF.

The rearrangement joins TRBV6-5 to TRBJ2-7; 7 nucleotides line up with TRBD1. Germline trimming cut 5 bases from V and 3 bases from J; bases unmatched to any gene: 7. The CDR3 has 14 residues. CDR1 and CDR2 (germline): MNHEY, SVGAGI. CDR3 DNA: TGTGCCAGCAGTCCATTAGGGGGCGGCTACGAGCAGTACTTC. This sequence encodes CASSPLGGGYEQYF.

The CDR3 loop is CASSFEGGTEAFF. The CDR3 region has the DNA TGTGCCAGCAGTTTTGAGGGGGGGACTGAAGCTTTCTTT. The J gene is TRBJ1-1, the V gene TRBV25-1; D perhaps matches TRBD1 (6 bases). This CDR3 contains 13 residues. V lost 5 bases to trimming and J lost 5 bases, with 12 bases between them. Germline assignment: CDR1 MGHDK and CDR2 SYGVNS.

V is TRBV7-2 and J is TRBJ2-5, with D unclear. Germline CDR1 reads SGHTA; CDR2 reads FQGNSA. The CDR3 has 16 amino acids. V was trimmed by 0 bases and J by 4 bases, leaving 15 bases between them. In DNA, the CDR3 is TGTGCCAGCAGCTTAGCTGGGCCTACGAACTCAGAGACCCAGTACTTC. Residues: CASSLAGPTNSETQYF. Full variable domain (missing parts from reference TRBV7-2 and TRBJ2-5): GAGVSQSPSNKVTEKGKDVELRCDPISGHTALYWYRQSLGQGLEFLIYFQGNSAPDKSGLPSDRFSAERTGGSVSTLTIQRTQQEDSAVYLCASSLAGPTNSETQYFGPGTRLLVL.

The CDR3 here is CASSQVRGPYEQYF. CDR3 DNA sequence: TGTGCCAGCAGCCAAGTCAGGGGGCCCTACGAGCAGTACTTC. The chain has TRBV3-1 (or the pseudogene TRBV3-2) and TRBJ2-7; 8 nucleotides line up with TRBD1. This CDR3 region has 14 residues. V trimming: 1 base; J trimming: 2 bases; junction bases outside the gene matches: 1. CDR1 is LGHDT and CDR2 is YNNKEL in the germline V gene (reference sequence).

J is TRBJ2-7 and V is TRBV5-1, with TRBD2 identical over 9 bases. The germline V gene encodes CDR1 SGHRS and CDR2 YFSETQ. There are 17 residues in the CDR3. V was clipped by 4 bases and J by 4 bases; unmatched bases: 15. CDR3 in amino acids: CASSPLPIGSGSYEQYF. In nucleotides, the CDR3 is TGCGCCAGCAGCCCCTTACCTATTGGTAGCGGGAGTTACGAGCAGTACTTC.

In this sample, this clone turned up once. This chain joins TRBV7-9 and TRBJ2-2; 10 bases map to TRBD1. Trimming took 3 bases from V and 6 from J; bases not matched to a gene: 7. Germline CDR1 SEHNR, CDR2 FQNEAQ (reference sequence). This CDR3 has 16 amino acids. CDR3 sequence: CASSFLGTGASGELFF. The CDR3 DNA follows: TGTGCCAGCAGCTTTCTAGGGACAGGGGCGTCCGGGGAGCTGTTTTTT.

This clone was observed a handful of times. The rearrangement joins TRBV30 to TRBJ1-2; 8 bases match TRBD1. The junction had 6 bases not matched to a gene; V was cut back by 4 bases and J by 5 bases. Germline V lookup: CDR1 GTSNPN, CDR2 SVGIG (reference sequence). The CDR3 has 13 residues. CDR3 nucleotide sequence: TGTGCCTGGACGACAGGGGTGGGGTATGGCTACACCTTC. This codes for CAWTTGVGYGYTF. The whole variable domain, filled in from reference TRBV30 and TRBJ1-2, reads SQTIHQWPATLVQPVGSPLSLECTVEGTSNPNLYWYRQAAGRGLQLLFYSVGIGQISSEVPQNLSASRPQDRQFILSSKKLLLSDSGFYLCAWTTGVGYGYTFGSGTRLTVV.

This clone came up once. Other DNA sequences in this sample translate to the same CDR3. This CDR3 reads CASSETRGSYNEQFF. In nucleotides, the CDR3 is TGCGCCAGCAGTGAGACTCGGGGCTCCTACAATGAGCAGTTCTTC. The rearrangement uses TRBV10-1 and TRBJ2-1; the D gene is possibly TRBD2 (5 bases). The CDR3 has 15 amino acids. Germline V lookup: CDR1 WNHNN, CDR2 SYGVQD (reference sequence). V was trimmed by 2 bases and J by 0 bases, leaving 8 bases between them.

V gene TRBV7-9 combines with J gene TRBJ2-5, with 9 bases matching TRBD2. The germline CDR1 and CDR2 sequences are SEHNR and FQNEAQ (reference sequence). V dropped 1 base and J dropped 3; count of bases not matched to a gene: 3. This CDR3 is built from 15 residues. The CDR3 spells CASSLGLAGKETQYF. Written as DNA, the CDR3 is TGTGCCAGCAGCTTAGGCCTAGCGGGAAAAGAGACCCAGTACTTC.

This chain uses TRBV27 with TRBJ2-2; D is possibly TRBD1 (6 bases). CDR3 size: 14 residues. CDR1 MNHEY and CDR2 SMNVEV come from the germline V gene (reference sequence). V lost 1 base to trimming and J lost 6 bases, with 9 bases between them. For the CDR3, the DNA is TGTGCCAGCAGTTTATTAACAGGGCCCGGGGAGCTGTTTTTT. Amino acids: CASSLLTGPGELFF.

The chain has TRBV28 and TRBJ2-3, with D hard to call. In germline, CDR1 is MDHEN, CDR2 SYDVKM. V lost 2 bases and J 5 bases, leaving 5 bases between the germline ends. The CDR3 is made up of 12 amino acids. CDR3 nucleotides: TGTGCCAGCAGTTTAGGCCAAGATACGCAGTATTTT. It yields the protein CASSLGQDTQYF.

This clone was seen just once. V usage is TRBV9 and J usage is TRBJ1-1; D is undetermined. Germline lookup yields CDR1 SGDLS and CDR2 YYNGEE. Trimming removed 0 bases from V and 4 bases from J, with 10 bases in between. This CDR3 is built from 14 residues. CDR3 sequence (DNA): TGTGCCAGCAGCGTAGAGGCGGGATCCACTGAAGCTTTCTTT. Translating gives CASSVEAGSTEAFF.

The table lists this clone with a few counts. The V gene is TRBV18, the J gene TRBJ1-6; the D is unclear. This CDR3 has 14 residues. With 3 bases removed from V and 7 bases from J, the gap between germline ends came to 10 bases. The germline gives CDR1 KGHSH, CDR2 LQKENI. CDR3: CASSPDTANSPLHF. The CDR3 DNA sequence: TGTGCCAGCTCACCCGACACTGCGAATTCACCCCTCCACTTT.

The chain recombines TRBV19 with TRBJ2-1, with 7 bases fitting TRBD1. The CDR3 covers 17 residues. V shed 3 bases, J shed 0 bases, and the junction held 8 bases outside the gene matches. Germline CDR1 reads LNHDA; CDR2 reads SQIVND (reference sequence). The CDR3 here is CASSIPGQVISYNEQFF. CDR3 DNA sequence: TGTGCCAGTAGTATCCCCGGACAGGTAATCTCCTACAATGAGCAGTTCTTC.

The count of this clone is one. V gene TRBV19 combines with J gene TRBJ2-1, with 15 nucleotides matching TRBD2. The CDR3 is 17 amino acids. CDR1 LNHDA and CDR2 SQIVND come from the germline V gene (reference sequence). Trimming at V came to 5 bases and at J to 2 bases, leaving 4 bases not matched to a gene. As DNA, the CDR3 is TGTGCCAGTAGTTCCTGGACTAGCGGGGGGGCCTACAATGAGCAGTTCTTC. It is translated as CASSSWTSGGAYNEQFF. Full variable domain (remainder filled in from reference TRBV19 and TRBJ2-1): DGGITQSPKYLFRKEGQNVTLSCEQNLNHDAMYWYRQDPGQGLRLIYYSQIVNDFQKGDIAEGYSVSREKKESFPLTVTSAQKNPTAFYLCASSSWTSGGAYNEQFFGPGTRLTVL.

This chain uses TRBV10-3 with TRBJ1-5; 7 bases are a match to TRBD1. Unmatched junction bases numbered 2, after V lost 9 bases and J lost 0 bases. CDR1 ENHRY and CDR2 SYGVKD come from the germline V gene. The CDR3 spans 13 residues. The CDR3 loop is CAIQGDSNQPQHF. The CDR3 region has the DNA TGTGCCATTCAGGGGGATAGCAATCAGCCCCAGCATTTT.

This clone was counted ten times or more. The rearrangement links TRBV29-1 to TRBJ2-7; TRBD2 matches 13 bases. Per the germline V gene, CDR1 is SQVTM and CDR2 is ANQGSEA. V trimming: 7 bases; J trimming: 4 bases; junction bases outside the gene matches: 4. The length of the CDR3 is 13 residues. The CDR3 DNA is TGCAGCGCAGCGACTAGCGGGAGGTACGAGCAGTACTTC. Residues: CSAATSGRYEQYF.

The chain carries TRBV6-5 and TRBJ1-2; the D is unclear. The CDR3 consists of 13 residues. The ends were cut back, 6 bases at V and 2 bases at J, with 10 bases in the middle. Germline CDR1 reads MNHEY; CDR2 reads SVGAGI. CDR3 in DNA: TGTGCCAGCAGCTCCGACAAAAACTATGGCTACACCTTC. Translation gives CASSSDKNYGYTF.

V and J are TRBV28 and TRBJ1-4, with 9 bases lining up with TRBD1. The CDR3 runs 14 residues. V shed 6 bases, J shed 7 bases, and the junction held 6 bases outside the gene matches. From germline, CDR1 is MDHEN and CDR2 SYDVKM. The CDR3 DNA follows: TGTGCCAGCAGCACCGGGACAGGGAGTGAAAAACTGTTTTTT. Its translation is CASSTGTGSEKLFF.

This clone was recorded once. The V gene is TRBV18, the J gene TRBJ2-7, with TRBD2 matching over 7 bases. Germline V gene sequence: CDR1 KGHSH, CDR2 LQKENI. With 6 bases clipped from V and 1 base from J, the junction kept 9 bases outside the gene matches. This CDR3 comprises 15 residues. The CDR3 DNA is TGTGCCAGCTCGTACCTCGGGAGGTCATCCTACGAGCAGTACTTC. Translation: CASSYLGRSSYEQYF.

J is TRBJ2-7 and V is TRBV28; TRBD2 might be the D (7 bases). Per germline, CDR1 MDHEN and CDR2 SYDVKM. Trimming removed 8 bases from V and 1 base from J, with 15 bases in between. The CDR3 runs to 14 residues. Written as DNA, the CDR3 is TGTGCCAGCGGGAGGGGGGACGGGTCCTACGAGCAGTACTTC. It encodes CASGRGDGSYEQYF.

CDR3 nucleotides: TGTGCCAGCAGTGGGGACAGGGGGAATGGCTACACCTTC. This translates into CASSGDRGNGYTF. V is TRBV12-3 or TRBV12-4 and J is TRBJ1-2; 11 positions agree with TRBD1. The CDR3 extends over 13 amino acids. V was clipped by 5 bases and J by 6 bases; unmatched bases: 2.

This clone came up a few times. The chain is built from TRBV10-3 and TRBJ1-3; 10 nucleotides match TRBD1. CDR3 size: 18 residues. Germline trimming cut 10 bases from V and 5 bases from J; bases unmatched to any gene: 20. CDR1 and CDR2 (germline): ENHRY, SYGVKD. CDR3 sequence: CATRKEGTGDYTRNTIYF. CDR3 nucleotide sequence: TGTGCCACCAGGAAGGAGGGGACAGGGGACTACACTCGAAACACCATATATTTT.

CDR3 sequence (DNA): TGTGCCAGCAGTCCCTGGGGCAGGGGATCCCATCAGCCCCAGCATTTT. The encoded protein is CASSPWGRGSHQPQHF. V is TRBV2 and J is TRBJ1-5; a possible D gene is TRBD1 (6 bases). From germline, CDR1 is SNHLY and CDR2 FYNNEI. Between the trimmed V and J ends, which lost 5 bases and 5 bases, there was a span of 19 bases. The CDR3 is 16 amino acids.